This T cell receptor beta chain was recovered during a study of vaccination effects on CD4 cells after COVID-19. Overall study results and limits: Clones of infection and vaccine origin contracted markedly late after vaccination.

The authors isolated CD4+ T cells after around nine days of culture. Assay: immunoSEQ multiplex PCR; the TCRdb copy retains only in-frame clones and omits some. Of around 50,000 clones in the sample, more than 75% were seen once. V lost 4 bases and J lost 4, with 9 bases in between. This CDR3 spans 13 amino acids. Germline V gene data show CDR1 as SGHNT and CDR2 as YENEEA. Points on this clone: Its antigen is unidentified.

This receptor was obtained from a human donor who had a prior SARS-CoV-2 infection. The material sequenced was CD4+ T cells from PBMCs cultured without peptide, taken before COVID-19 vaccination. V gene TRBV11-3 combines with J gene TRBJ2-3; possible D gene TRBD2, 5 bases. The CDR3 bases are TGTGCCAGCAGCTCACTAGAATCAGATACGCAGTATTTT. Protein: CASSSLESDTQYF. Complete variable domain (other parts from reference TRBV11-3 and TRBJ2-3): EAGVVQSPRYKIIEKKQPVAFWCNPISGHNTLYWYLQNLGQGPELLIRYENEEAVDDSQLPKDRFSAERLKGVDSTLKIQPAELGDSAVYLCASSSLESDTQYFGPGTRLTVL.